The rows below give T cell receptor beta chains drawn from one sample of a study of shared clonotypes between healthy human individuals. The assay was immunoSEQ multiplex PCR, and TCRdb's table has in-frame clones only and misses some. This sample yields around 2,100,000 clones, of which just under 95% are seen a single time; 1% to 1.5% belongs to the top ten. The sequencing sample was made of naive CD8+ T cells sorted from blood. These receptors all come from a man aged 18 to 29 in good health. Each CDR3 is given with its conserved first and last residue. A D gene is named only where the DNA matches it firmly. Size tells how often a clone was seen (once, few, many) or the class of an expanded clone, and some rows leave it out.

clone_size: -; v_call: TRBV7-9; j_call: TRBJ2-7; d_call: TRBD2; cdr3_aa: CASSRSGGPPYEQYF; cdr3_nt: TGTGCCAGCAGTCGGAGCGGGGGACCTCCCTACGAGCAGTACTTC
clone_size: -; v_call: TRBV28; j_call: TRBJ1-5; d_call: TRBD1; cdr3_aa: CASSDPGQGAESQPQHF; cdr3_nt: TGTGCCAGCAGTGATCCGGGACAGGGGGCTGAAAGTCAGCCCCAGCATTTT
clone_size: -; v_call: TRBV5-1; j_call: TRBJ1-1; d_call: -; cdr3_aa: CASSLAGGLNTEAFF; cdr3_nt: TGCGCCAGCAGCTTGGCGGGGGGTTTGAACACTGAAGCTTTCTTT
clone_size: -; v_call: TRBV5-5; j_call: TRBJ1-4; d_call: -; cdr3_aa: CASSGLGGLEEKLFF; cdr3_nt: TGTGCCAGCAGCGGACTAGGGGGTCTCGAAGAAAAACTGTTTTTT
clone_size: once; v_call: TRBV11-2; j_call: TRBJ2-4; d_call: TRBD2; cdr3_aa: CASSLGAGGQVQYF; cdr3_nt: TGTGCCAGCAGCTTGGGAGCGGGGGGGCAGGTTCAGTACTTC
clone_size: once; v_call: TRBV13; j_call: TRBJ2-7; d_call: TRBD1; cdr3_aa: CASSSGGQGPYYEQYF; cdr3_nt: TGTGCCAGCAGCTCCGGAGGACAGGGACCCTACTACGAGCAGTACTTC
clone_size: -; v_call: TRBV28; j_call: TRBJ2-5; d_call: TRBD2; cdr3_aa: CASSLGLSLQGETQYF; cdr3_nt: TGTGCCAGCAGTCTGGGACTAAGCCTCCAAGGAGAGACCCAGTACTTC
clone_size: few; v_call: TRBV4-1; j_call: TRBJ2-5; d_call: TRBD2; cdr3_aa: CASSRREGPQETQYF; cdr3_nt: TGCGCCAGCAGCCGACGGGAGGGCCCCCAAGAGACCCAGTACTTC
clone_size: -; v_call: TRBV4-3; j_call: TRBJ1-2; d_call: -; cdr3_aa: CASSQDRQALFGYTF; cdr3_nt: TGCGCCAGCAGCCAAGATCGACAGGCTTTGTTTGGCTACACCTTC
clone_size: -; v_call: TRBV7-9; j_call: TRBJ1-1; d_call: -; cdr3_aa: CASSPLTAGTEAFF; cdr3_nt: TGTGCCAGCAGCCCCCTGACGGCGGGCACTGAAGCTTTCTTT
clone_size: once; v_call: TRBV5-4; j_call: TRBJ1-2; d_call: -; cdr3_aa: CASRGTAYGYTF; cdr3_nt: TGTGCCAGCAGAGGGACGGCCTATGGCTACACCTTC
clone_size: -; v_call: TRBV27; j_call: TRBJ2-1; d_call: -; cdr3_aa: CASSLYGDSSYNEQFF; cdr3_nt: TGTGCCAGCAGTTTATACGGGGATAGCTCCTACAATGAGCAGTTCTTC
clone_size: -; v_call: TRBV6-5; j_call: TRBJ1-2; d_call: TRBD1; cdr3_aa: CASTSGAGGYGYTF; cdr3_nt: TGTGCCAGCACCTCCGGGGCAGGGGGCTATGGCTACACCTTC
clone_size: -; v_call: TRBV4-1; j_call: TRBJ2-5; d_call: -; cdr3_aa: CASSQGQGLGETQYF; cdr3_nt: TGCGCCAGCAGCCAAGGGCAGGGACTTGGAGAGACCCAGTACTTC
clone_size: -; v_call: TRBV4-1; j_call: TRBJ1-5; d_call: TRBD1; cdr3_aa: CASSQGDLTGSNQPQHF; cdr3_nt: TGCGCCAGCAGCCAAGGAGATCTGACAGGGTCCAATCAGCCCCAGCATTTT
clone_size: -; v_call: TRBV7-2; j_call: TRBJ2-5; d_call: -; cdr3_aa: CASSSSLWETQYF; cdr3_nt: TGTGCCAGCAGCTCAAGTCTCTGGGAGACCCAGTACTTC
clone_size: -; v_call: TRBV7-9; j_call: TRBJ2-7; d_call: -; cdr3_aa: CASSLTTSYEQYF; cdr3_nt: TGTGCCAGCAGCTTAACAACCTCCTACGAGCAGTACTTC
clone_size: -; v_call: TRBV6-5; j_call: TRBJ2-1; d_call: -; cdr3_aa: CASSLGGRGNEQFF; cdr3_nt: TGTGCCAGCAGTTTGGGCGGAAGAGGGAATGAGCAGTTCTTC
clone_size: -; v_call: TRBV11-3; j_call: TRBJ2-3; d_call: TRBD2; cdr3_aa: CASSFTPTSGDTQYF; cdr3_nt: TGTGCCAGCAGCTTCACACCAACTAGCGGGGATACGCAGTATTTT
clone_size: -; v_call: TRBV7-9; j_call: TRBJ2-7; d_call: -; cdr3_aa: CASSPGMIEQYF; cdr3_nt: TGTGCCAGCAGCCCGGGCATGATAGAGCAGTACTTC
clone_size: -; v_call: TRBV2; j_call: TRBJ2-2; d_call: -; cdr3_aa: CASKFTGELFF; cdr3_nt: TGTGCCAGCAAATTCACCGGGGAGCTGTTTTTT
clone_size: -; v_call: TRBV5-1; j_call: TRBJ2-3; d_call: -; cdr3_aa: CASSLEGIGLTDTQYF; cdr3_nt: TGCGCCAGCAGCTTGGAAGGGATCGGGTTGACAGATACGCAGTATTTT
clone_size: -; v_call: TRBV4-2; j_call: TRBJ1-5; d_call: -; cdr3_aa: CASSQDQISNQPQHF; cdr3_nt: TGTGCCAGCAGCCAAGACCAGATTAGCAATCAGCCCCAGCATTTT
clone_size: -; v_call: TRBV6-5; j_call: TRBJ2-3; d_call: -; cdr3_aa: CASSPAGSTDTQYF; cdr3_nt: TGTGCCAGCAGTCCAGCGGGTAGCACAGATACGCAGTATTTT
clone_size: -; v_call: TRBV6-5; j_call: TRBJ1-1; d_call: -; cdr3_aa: CASSYDPGGTEAFF; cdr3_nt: TGTGCCAGCAGTTATGATCCGGGTGGCACTGAAGCTTTCTTT
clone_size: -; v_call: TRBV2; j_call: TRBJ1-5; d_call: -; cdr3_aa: CASSEGRTGNQPQHF; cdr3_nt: TGTGCCAGCAGTGAAGGCAGGACGGGCAATCAGCCCCAGCATTTT
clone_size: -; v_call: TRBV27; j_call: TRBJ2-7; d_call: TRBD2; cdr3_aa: CASSWASGSYEQYF; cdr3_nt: TGTGCCAGCAGTTGGGCTAGCGGCTCCTACGAGCAGTACTTC
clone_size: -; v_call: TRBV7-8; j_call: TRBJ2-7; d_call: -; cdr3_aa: CASSLVGLGYEQYF; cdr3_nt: TGTGCCAGCAGCTTAGTGGGGCTAGGGTACGAGCAGTACTTC
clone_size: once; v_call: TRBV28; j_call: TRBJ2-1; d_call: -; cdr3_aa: CASSHAPRSYNEQFF; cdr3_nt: TGTGCCAGCAGTCATGCGCCCCGCTCCTACAATGAGCAGTTCTTC
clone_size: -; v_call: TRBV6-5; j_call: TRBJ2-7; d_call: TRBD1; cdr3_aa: CASSPQTGGVYEQYF; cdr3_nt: TGTGCCAGCAGTCCCCAGACAGGGGGCGTCTACGAGCAGTACTTC
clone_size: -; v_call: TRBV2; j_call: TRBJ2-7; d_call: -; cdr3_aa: CASSEGLTGLLYEQYF; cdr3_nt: TGTGCCAGCAGTGAAGGGCTTACGGGACTCCTCTACGAGCAGTACTTC
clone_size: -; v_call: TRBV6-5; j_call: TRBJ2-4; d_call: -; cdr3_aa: CASSPGLQRDIQYF; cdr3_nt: TGTGCCAGCAGTCCGGGACTCCAGAGGGACATTCAGTACTTC
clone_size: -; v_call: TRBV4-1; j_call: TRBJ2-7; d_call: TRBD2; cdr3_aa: CASSLLAGVAYEQYF; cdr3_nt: TGCGCCAGCAGCTTACTAGCGGGGGTTGCCTACGAGCAGTACTTC
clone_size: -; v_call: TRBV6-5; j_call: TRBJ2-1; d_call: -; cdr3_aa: CASSYDGSQGEQFF; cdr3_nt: TGTGCCAGCAGTTACGACGGGTCCCAGGGTGAGCAGTTCTTC
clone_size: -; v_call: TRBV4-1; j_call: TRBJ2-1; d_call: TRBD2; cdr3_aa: CASSQGGGLAVEQFF; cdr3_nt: TGCGCCAGCAGCCAAGGTGGGGGACTAGCTGTTGAGCAGTTCTTC
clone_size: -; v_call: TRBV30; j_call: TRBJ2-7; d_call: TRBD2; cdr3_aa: CASREDSYEQYF; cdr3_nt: TGTGCGTCGCGGGAGGACTCCTACGAGCAGTACTTC
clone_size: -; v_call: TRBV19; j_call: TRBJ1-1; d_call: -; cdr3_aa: CASSSQGLTEAFF; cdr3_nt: TGTGCCAGTAGTTCTCAGGGGCTCACTGAAGCTTTCTTT
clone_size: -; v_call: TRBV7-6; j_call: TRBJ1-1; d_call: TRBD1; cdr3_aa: CASSLEQGGTHTEAFF; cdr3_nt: TGTGCCAGCAGCTTAGAACAGGGGGGCACACACACTGAAGCTTTCTTT
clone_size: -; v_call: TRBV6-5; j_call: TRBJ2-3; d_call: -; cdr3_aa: CASSLDRHIPDTQYF; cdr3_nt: TGTGCCAGCAGTCTCGACAGGCACATCCCAGATACGCAGTATTTT
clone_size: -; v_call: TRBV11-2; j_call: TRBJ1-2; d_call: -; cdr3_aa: CASSLDPGADYGYTF; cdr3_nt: TGTGCCAGCAGCTTAGACCCCGGAGCAGACTATGGCTACACCTTC
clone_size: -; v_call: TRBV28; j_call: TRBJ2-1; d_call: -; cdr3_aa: CASSPQGEGYNEQFF; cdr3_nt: TGTGCCAGCAGTCCCCAGGGAGAGGGCTACAATGAGCAGTTCTTC
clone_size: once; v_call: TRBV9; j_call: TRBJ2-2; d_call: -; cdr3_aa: CASSVAGPNTGELFF; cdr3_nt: TGTGCCAGCAGCGTGGCGGGGCCGAACACCGGGGAGCTGTTTTTT
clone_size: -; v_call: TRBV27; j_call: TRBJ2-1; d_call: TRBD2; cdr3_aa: CAGNQGLAGVNEQFF; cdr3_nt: TGTGCCGGCAACCAGGGACTAGCGGGTGTCAATGAGCAGTTCTTC
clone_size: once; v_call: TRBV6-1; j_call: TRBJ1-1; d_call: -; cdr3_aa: CASSEASFSWGNTEAFF; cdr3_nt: TGTGCCAGCAGTGAAGCGTCTTTTTCATGGGGGAACACTGAAGCTTTCTTT
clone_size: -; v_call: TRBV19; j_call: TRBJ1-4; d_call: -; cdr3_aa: CASSDDRFNEKLFF; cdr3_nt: TGTGCCAGTAGTGATGACAGGTTTAATGAAAAACTGTTTTTT
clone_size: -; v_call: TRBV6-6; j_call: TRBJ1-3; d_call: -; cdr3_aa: CASRRRDTSGNTIYF; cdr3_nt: TGTGCCAGCAGAAGGAGGGACACCTCTGGAAACACCATATATTTT
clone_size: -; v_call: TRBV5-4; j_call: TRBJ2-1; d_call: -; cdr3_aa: CASSPGGNEQFF; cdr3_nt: TGTGCCAGCAGCCCTGGGGGGAATGAGCAGTTCTTC
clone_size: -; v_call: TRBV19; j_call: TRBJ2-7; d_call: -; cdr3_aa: CASSPEDSSYEQYF; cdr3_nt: TGTGCCAGTAGTCCAGAGGACAGTTCCTACGAGCAGTACTTC
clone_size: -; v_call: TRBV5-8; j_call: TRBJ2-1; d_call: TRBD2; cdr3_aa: CASSFPRGGPRGNEQFF; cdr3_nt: TGTGCCAGCAGCTTCCCACGCGGGGGGCCTCGGGGGAATGAGCAGTTCTTC
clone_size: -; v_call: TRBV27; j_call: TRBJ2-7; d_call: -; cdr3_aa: CASSLAQEGRYEQYF; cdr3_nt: TGTGCCAGCAGTTTGGCCCAGGAGGGTAGGTACGAGCAGTACTTC